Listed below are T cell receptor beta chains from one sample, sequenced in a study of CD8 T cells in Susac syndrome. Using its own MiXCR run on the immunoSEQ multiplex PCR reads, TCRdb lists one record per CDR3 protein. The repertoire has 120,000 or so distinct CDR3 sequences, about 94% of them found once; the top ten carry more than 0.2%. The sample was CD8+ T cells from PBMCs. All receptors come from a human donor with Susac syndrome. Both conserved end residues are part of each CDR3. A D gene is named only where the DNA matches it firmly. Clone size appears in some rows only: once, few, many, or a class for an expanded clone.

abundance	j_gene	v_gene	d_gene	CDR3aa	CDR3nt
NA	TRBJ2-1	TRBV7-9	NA	CASSPESNEQFF	TGTGCCAGCAGCCCGGAAAGTAATGAGCAGTTCTTC
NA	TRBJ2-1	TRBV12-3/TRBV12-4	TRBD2	CASSLENSGRVYNEQFF	TGTGCCAGCAGTTTGGAAAACTCCGGGAGGGTATACAATGAGCAGTTCTTC
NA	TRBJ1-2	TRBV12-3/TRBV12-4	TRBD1	CASDGTGDDYGYTF	TGTGCCAGCGACGGGACAGGGGACGACTATGGCTACACCTTC
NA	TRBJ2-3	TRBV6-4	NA	CASSDEGGGPDTQYF	TGTGCCAGCAGTGACGAGGGGGGGGGCCCAGATACGCAGTATTTT
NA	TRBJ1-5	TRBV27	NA	CASSSQGSQPQHF	TGTGCCAGCAGTTCACAGGGTTCTCAGCCCCAGCATTTT
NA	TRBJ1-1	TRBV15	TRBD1	CATVDRGRLLGTEAFF	TGTGCCACCGTCGACAGGGGAAGGCTCCTGGGCACTGAAGCTTTCTTT
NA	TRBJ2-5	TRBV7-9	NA	CASSPRPTAYQETQYF	TGTGCCAGCAGCCCCAGGCCGACAGCGTACCAAGAGACCCAGTACTTC
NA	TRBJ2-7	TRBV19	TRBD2	CASSAPGGLIDEQYF	TGTGCCAGTAGTGCCCCGGGGGGGCTAATCGACGAGCAGTACTTC
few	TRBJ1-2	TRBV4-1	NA	CASSHQPSGRNYGYTF	TGCGCCAGCAGCCACCAACCGAGCGGCCGTAACTATGGCTACACCTTC
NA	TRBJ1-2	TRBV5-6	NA	CASSLEGVPRGYGYTF	TGTGCCAGCAGCTTGGAGGGGGTGCCTCGCGGCTATGGCTACACCTTC
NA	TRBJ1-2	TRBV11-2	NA	CASSQSMGPNYGYTF	TGTGCCAGCAGCCAGTCGATGGGGCCTAACTATGGCTACACCTTC
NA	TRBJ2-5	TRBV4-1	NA	CASSQDRAGRGAYQETQYF	TGCGCCAGCAGCCAAGATCGAGCTGGGCGGGGAGCGTACCAAGAGACCCAGTACTTC
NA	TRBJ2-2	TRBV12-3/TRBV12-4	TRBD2	CASTATSGNTGELFF	TGTGCCAGCACCGCGACTAGCGGGAACACCGGGGAGCTGTTTTTT
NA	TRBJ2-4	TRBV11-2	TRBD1	CASSLATGGVNLHF	TGTGCCAGCAGCTTAGCGACAGGGGGCGTAAACCTTCACTTC
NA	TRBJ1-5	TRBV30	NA	CAWTPGGYSNQPQHF	TGTGCCTGGACCCCCGGGGGTTATAGCAATCAGCCCCAGCATTTT
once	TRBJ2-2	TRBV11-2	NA	CASSLDGGDTGELFF	TGTGCCAGCAGCTTAGATGGGGGTGACACCGGGGAGCTGTTTTTT
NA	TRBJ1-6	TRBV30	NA	CAWSEKRADNSPLHF	TGTGCCTGGAGTGAGAAGAGGGCGGATAATTCACCCCTCCACTTT
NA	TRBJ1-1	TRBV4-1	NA	CASRGTLGAFF	TGCGCCAGCAGGGGTACCCTAGGCGCTTTCTTT
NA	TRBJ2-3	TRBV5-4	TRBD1	CASSLIGTGSDTQYF	TGTGCCAGCAGCTTGATCGGGACAGGGTCAGATACGCAGTATTTT
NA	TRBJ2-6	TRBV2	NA	CASSELDSGANVLTF	TGTGCCAGCAGTGAATTGGACTCTGGGGCCAACGTCCTGACTTTC
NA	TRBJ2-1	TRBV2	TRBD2	CASTTSGGAYNEQFF	TGTGCCAGCACTACTAGCGGGGGGGCCTACAATGAGCAGTTCTTC
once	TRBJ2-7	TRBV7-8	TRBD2	CASSLAGGADYEQYF	TGTGCCAGCAGCTTAGCGGGAGGGGCTGACTACGAGCAGTACTTC
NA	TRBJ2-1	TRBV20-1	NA	CSARDANYNEQFF	TGCAGTGCTAGAGATGCAAACTACAATGAGCAGTTCTTC
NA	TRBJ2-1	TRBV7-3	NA	CASSPQGSYNEQFF	TGTGCCAGCAGCCCGCAGGGGTCCTACAATGAGCAGTTCTTC
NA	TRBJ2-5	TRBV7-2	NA	CASSFTETQYF	TGTGCCAGCAGCTTCACGGAGACCCAGTACTTC
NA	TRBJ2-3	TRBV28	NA	CASSRTTVGDTQYF	TGTGCCAGCAGTCGGACTACCGTCGGGGATACGCAGTATTTT
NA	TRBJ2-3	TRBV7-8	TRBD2	CASSLLRGGSTDTQYF	TGTGCCAGCAGCTTACTCCGGGGGGGGAGCACAGATACGCAGTATTTT
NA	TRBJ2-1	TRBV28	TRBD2	CASSLIWTSGKYNEQFF	TGTGCCAGCAGTTTAATCTGGACTAGCGGGAAATACAATGAGCAGTTCTTC
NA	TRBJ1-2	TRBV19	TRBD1	CASGEGAPGYTF	TGTGCCAGCGGAGAGGGGGCACCTGGCTACACCTTC
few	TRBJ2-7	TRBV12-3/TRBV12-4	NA	CASSFGVGYEQYF	TGTGCCAGCAGTTTTGGGGTGGGCTACGAGCAGTACTTC
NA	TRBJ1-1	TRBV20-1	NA	CSARDPGQGVEAFF	TGCAGTGCTAGAGACCCGGGACAAGGAGTAGAAGCTTTCTTT
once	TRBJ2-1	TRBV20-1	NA	CSASGVQYNEQFF	TGCAGTGCTAGCGGGGTACAATACAATGAGCAGTTCTTC
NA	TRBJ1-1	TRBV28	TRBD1	CASSLTPGTAEAFF	TGTGCCAGCAGTTTAACCCCAGGGACAGCTGAAGCTTTCTTT
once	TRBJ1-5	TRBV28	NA	CASGWTALSNQPQHF	TGTGCCAGCGGCTGGACAGCACTTAGCAATCAGCCCCAGCATTTT
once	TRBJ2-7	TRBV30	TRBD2	CAWTGGSSYEQYF	TGTGCCTGGACGGGGGGGAGCTCCTACGAGCAGTACTTC
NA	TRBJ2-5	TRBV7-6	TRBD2	CASSHGLAGGPAYGTQYF	TGTGCCAGCAGCCACGGACTAGCGGGAGGGCCGGCGTACGGGACCCAGTACTTC
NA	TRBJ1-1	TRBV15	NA	CATSRYTTVLFMNTEAFF	TGTGCCACCAGCAGATATACGACAGTCCTCTTCATGAACACTGAAGCTTTCTTT
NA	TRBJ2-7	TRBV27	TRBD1	CASSTGADEQYF	TGTGCCAGCAGTACAGGGGCCGACGAGCAGTACTTC
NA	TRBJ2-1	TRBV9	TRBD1	CASSPRTGKDEQFF	TGTGCCAGCAGCCCCCGGACAGGTAAAGATGAGCAGTTCTTC
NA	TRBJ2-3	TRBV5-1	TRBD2	CASSLELAGTDTQYF	TGCGCCAGCAGCTTGGAACTAGCGGGGACAGATACGCAGTATTTT
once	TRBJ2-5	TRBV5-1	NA	CASSLAGGLETQYF	TGCGCCAGCAGCTTGGCTGGGGGTCTAGAGACCCAGTACTTC
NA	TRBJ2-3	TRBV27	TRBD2	CASSSLAGGVTQYF	TGTGCCAGCAGTTCCTTAGCGGGAGGTGTTACGCAGTATTTT
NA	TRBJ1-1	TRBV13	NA	CASSSKNTEAFF	TGTGCCAGCAGCTCCAAGAACACTGAAGCTTTCTTT
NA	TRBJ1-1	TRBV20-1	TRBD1	CSARDQEGADTEAFF	TGCAGTGCTAGAGATCAGGAGGGGGCGGACACTGAAGCTTTCTTT
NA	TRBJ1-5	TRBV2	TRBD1	CASRDRGNQPQHF	TGTGCCAGCAGAGACAGGGGCAATCAGCCCCAGCATTTT
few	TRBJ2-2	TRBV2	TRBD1	CASSGGQVAPGELFF	TGTGCCAGCAGTGGAGGACAGGTCGCTCCCGGGGAGCTGTTTTTT
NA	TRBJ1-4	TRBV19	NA	CASSIFGGNEKLFF	TGTGCCAGTAGTATCTTCGGCGGGAATGAAAAACTGTTTTTT
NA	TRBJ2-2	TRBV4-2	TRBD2	CASSQDGGGAPGELFF	TGTGCCAGCAGCCAAGACGGCGGGGGGGCGCCCGGGGAGCTGTTTTTT
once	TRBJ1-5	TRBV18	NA	CASSPVGNQPQHF	TGTGCCAGCTCACCGGTGGGGAATCAGCCCCAGCATTTT
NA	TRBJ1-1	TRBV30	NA	CAWSEGSEAFF	TGTGCCTGGAGTGAAGGCTCTGAAGCTTTCTTT
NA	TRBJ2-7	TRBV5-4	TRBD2	CASSLARSSGSSYEQYF	TGTGCCAGCAGCTTGGCCCGCTCTAGCGGGAGTTCCTACGAGCAGTACTTC
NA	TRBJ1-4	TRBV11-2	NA	CASSLVSLNEKLFF	TGTGCCAGCAGCTTAGTTAGTCTCAATGAAAAACTGTTTTTT
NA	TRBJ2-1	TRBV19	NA	CASSIGTCPVRANEQFF	TGTGCCAGTAGTATAGGTACCTGCCCCGTGCGAGCCAATGAGCAGTTCTTC
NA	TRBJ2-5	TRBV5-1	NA	CASSPGQKDPETQYF	TGCGCCAGCAGCCCAGGACAGAAAGACCCGGAGACCCAGTACTTC
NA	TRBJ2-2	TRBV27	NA	CASSPGSPGELFF	TGTGCCAGCAGCCCAGGGAGCCCCGGGGAGCTGTTTTTT
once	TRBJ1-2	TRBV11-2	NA	CASSLEGVLTVANYGYTF	TGTGCCAGCAGCTTAGAAGGAGTTTTGACCGTCGCTAACTATGGCTACACCTTC
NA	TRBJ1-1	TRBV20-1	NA	CSAKFRDINTEAFF	TGCAGTGCTAAATTCCGGGACATCAACACTGAAGCTTTCTTT
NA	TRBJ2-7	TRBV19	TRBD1	CASSIGTGAYEQYF	TGTGCCAGTAGTATTGGGACAGGGGCCTACGAGCAGTACTTC
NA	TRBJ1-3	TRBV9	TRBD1	CASAQGDGNTIYF	TGTGCCAGCGCACAGGGGGATGGAAACACCATATATTTT
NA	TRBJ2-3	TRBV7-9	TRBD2	CASSPEAQSSGTDTQYF	TGTGCCAGCAGCCCGGAAGCCCAGAGTAGCGGGACAGATACGCAGTATTTT